This TCR beta chain was identified in a study of blood T cell repertoires in COVID-19. On the study more broadly: Acute-phase and convalescent COVID-19 samples originated in the United States, Italy and Spain.

The CDR3 loop spans 15 amino acids. V lost 0 bases and J 0 bases, leaving 7 bases between the germline ends. Germline-derived CDR1 and CDR2 are SGHRS and YFSETQ. Per the authors' pipeline: Researchers report that nucleated cell counts were estimated from reference gene primer amplification. TCRdb's table, derived via immunoSEQ multiplex PCR, lists solely in-frame clones and lacks some. The V and J calls and clone size are taken from that table; D and trimming were inferred from the DNA. The repertoire includes tens of thousands of clones, over 85% of them detected once, and approximately 9.1% sits in the top ten.

This TCR was sampled from a human donor in a cohort sampled during active COVID-19. Sequenced material: peripheral blood. The chain recombines TRBV5-1 with TRBJ2-1, with D perhaps matching TRBD2 (6 bases). The CDR3 loop is CASSLDSGSYNEQFF. For the CDR3, the DNA is TGCGCCAGCAGCTTGGATAGCGGCTCCTACAATGAGCAGTTCTTC. The whole variable domain, filled in from reference TRBV5-1 and TRBJ2-1, reads KAGVTQTPRYLIKTRGQQVTLSCSPISGHRSVSWYQQTPGQGLQFLFEYFSETQRNKGNFPGRFSGRQFSNSRSEMNVSTLELGDSALYLCASSLDSGSYNEQFFGPGTRLTVL.